This note documents a single T cell receptor (beta chain) sequence. The record originates from a study of blood T cell repertoires in COVID-19. Study-level information: Both acute and convalescent COVID-19 samples were obtained from the United States, Italy and Spain. T cells, B-cell-depleted T cells, or PBMCs supplied cDNA or gDNA.

Germline assignment: CDR1 ENHRY and CDR2 SYGVKD. The junction had 3 bases not matched to a gene; V was cut back by 6 bases and J by 4 bases. CDR3 length: 13 residues. Original processing notes: Estimates of nucleated cell counts were drawn from the amplification of reference gene primers. Method: immunoSEQ multiplex PCR; TCRdb's copy keeps in-frame clones and lacks some. The D gene and trimming were derived from the DNA, and the V and J assignments and clone size from that table. This sample yields around 91,000 clones, of which around 85% are seen a single time; approximately 13% belongs to the top ten.

Sequencing was performed on peripheral blood. This TCR was sampled from a human donor in a cohort sampled during active COVID-19. The chain couples TRBV10-3 to TRBJ2-5, with TRBD1 matching over 9 bases. CDR3 nucleotides: TGTGCCATCAGGACAGGGGGGGGAGAGACCCAGTACTTC. As protein: CAIRTGGGETQYF.